This passage covers 15 T cell receptor beta chains from one sample sequenced in a study of beta chain features in type 1 diabetes. Sequenced material consisted of expressed TCRB transcripts (all of the isolated RNA was reverse transcribed). Sequencing used immunoSEQ multiplex PCR; TCRdb keeps in-frame clones, though not all of them. The sample has around 150,000 clones, about 7.1% seen once. Sequencing was performed on central memory CD4+ T cells from blood. The receptor set was obtained from a woman in her 30s in good health.

This clone was picked up a small number of times. The genes are TRBV25-1 and TRBJ2-3, with 7 nucleotides matching TRBD2. There are 15 residues in the CDR3. The V gene end was trimmed by 7 bases and the J gene end by 4 bases; junction bases not matched to a gene: 11. The germline CDR1 and CDR2 sequences are MGHDK and SYGVNS. As DNA, the CDR3 is TGTGCCAGCAACGATGGGCGCGGGGGACCAGATACGCAGTATTTT. The encoded protein is CASNDGRGGPDTQYF.

In its sample, this clone was seen many times. The V call is TRBV25-1, the J call TRBJ2-3, with 11 positions matching TRBD1. The CDR3 length is 16 residues. Germline CDR1 MGHDK, CDR2 SYGVNS. With 3 bases clipped from V and 5 bases from J, the junction kept 7 bases outside the gene matches. CDR3 region: CASSDRTGGFGDTQYF. DNA of the CDR3: TGTGCCAGCAGTGACCGGACAGGGGGCTTTGGAGATACGCAGTATTTT.

This clone was picked up many times. The V gene is TRBV7-9, the J gene TRBJ2-1; 7 bases line up with TRBD2. The junction had 9 bases not matched to a gene; V was cut back by 1 base and J by 15 bases. Germline V gene data show CDR1 as SEHNR and CDR2 as FQNEAQ (reference sequence). The CDR3 sequence is 13 residues long. The CDR3 sequence: CASSLGGTIEAFF. The CDR3 DNA is TGTGCCAGCAGCTTAGGGGGGACTATCGAGGCGTTCTTC.

This chain joins TRBV4-3 and TRBJ2-2; 9 positions match TRBD2. V shed 1 base, J shed 0 bases, and the junction held 6 bases outside the gene matches. In germline, CDR1 is LGHNA, CDR2 YSLEER. CDR3 length: 18 residues. The CDR3 DNA reads TGCGCCAGCAGCCAAGCTCTAGCGGGGCCTACGAACACCGGGGAGCTGTTTTTT. Its protein is CASSQALAGPTNTGELFF.

This clone was detected many times. The chain joins TRBV7-2 to TRBJ2-2; no definite D call. Germline assignment: CDR1 SGHTA and CDR2 FQGNSA. The CDR3 extends over 15 amino acids. Trimming stripped 4 bases from V and 6 bases from J, with 15 bases between. The CDR3 DNA is TGTGCCAGCAGCTCACAAGGCTTGGGCCCCGGGGAGCTGTTTTTT. Its protein product is CASSSQGLGPGELFF. The variable domain in full, completed from reference TRBV7-2 and TRBJ2-2, reads GAGVSQSPSNKVTEKGKDVELRCDPISGHTALYWYRQSLGQGLEFLIYFQGNSAPDKSGLPSDRFSAERTGGSVSTLTIQRTQQEDSAVYLCASSSQGLGPGELFFGEGSRLTVL.

The gene calls are TRBV10-2 and TRBJ2-3; 7 nucleotides match TRBD2. The length of the CDR3 is 14 residues. The germline CDR1 and CDR2 sequences are WSHSY and SAAADI. The V segment lost 5 bases and the J segment 3 bases; nucleotides outside the gene matches: 5. CDR3 loop: CASSPGLLTDTQYF. The CDR3 region has the DNA TGCGCCAGCAGTCCGGGACTACTTACAGATACGCAGTATTTT.

This clone was detected only a few times. Its ends do not fully match the called genes, so a read error is possible. The chain carries TRBV7-9 and TRBJ2-1; 12 nucleotides match TRBD2. The CDR3 is made up of 15 amino acids. CDR1 is SEHNR, CDR2 FQNEAQ, per germline (reference sequence). The CDR3 here is CASSIGLAGYTEQFF. CDR3 sequence (DNA): TGTGCCAGCAGCATTGGACTAGCGGGGTACACTGAGCAGTTCTTC.

This clone was counted a few times. This chain connects TRBV4-3 to TRBJ1-4, with D possibly matching TRBD1 (6 bases). The CDR3 is 16 amino acids. Germline lookup yields CDR1 LGHNA and CDR2 YSLEER. The V and J ends lost 0 bases and 5 bases respectively, with 13 bases between them. DNA of the CDR3: TGCGCCAGCAGCCAAGATGGCCGCCAGGGGAATGAAAAACTGTTTTTT. Its protein product is CASSQDGRQGNEKLFF.

V usage is TRBV6-1 and J usage is TRBJ2-7; D perhaps matches TRBD1 (5 bases). Trimming removed 2 bases at V and 6 bases at J, with 14 bases between. Germline CDR1 is MNHNS and CDR2 is SASEGT. The CDR3 has 14 residues. The CDR3 nucleotides are TGTGCCAGCAGTGAATGGGCAGGGTACGGCGAGCAGTACTTC. Its protein is CASSEWAGYGEQYF.

This clone was recorded a few times. This chain joins TRBV28 and TRBJ2-7, with 11 nucleotides matching TRBD2. Germline CDR1 MDHEN, CDR2 SYDVKM. The length of the CDR3 is 14 residues. V gave up 3 bases and J gave up 6 bases; unmatched junction bases: 4. CDR3 protein: CASSFASGRSEQYF. The DNA for the CDR3 is TGTGCCAGCAGTTTTGCTAGCGGGAGGTCCGAGCAGTACTTC.

This clone was counted a few times. This sequence joins TRBV7-9 and TRBJ2-5; 9 nucleotides match TRBD2. CDR1 SEHNR and CDR2 FQNEAQ come from the germline V gene (reference sequence). This CDR3 is built from 16 residues. V trimming: 3 bases; J trimming: 5 bases; junction bases outside the gene matches: 10. CDR3 DNA: TGTGCCAGCAGCTTTCCCGGCGCGGGAGGGCTGGAGACCCAGTACTTC. Residues: CASSFPGAGGLETQYF.

The chain recombines TRBV28 with TRBJ2-5; 7 bases are a match to TRBD1. J was trimmed by 5 bases and V by 2 bases; bases with no gene match: 5. The CDR3 covers 14 residues. The germline V gene has CDR1 MDHEN and CDR2 SYDVKM. The CDR3 sequence: CASSLADRSETQYF. The CDR3 DNA reads TGTGCCAGCAGTTTAGCGGACAGGAGCGAGACCCAGTACTTC. The variable domain in full, with the rest retrieved from reference TRBV28 and TRBJ2-5, is DVKVTQSSRYLVKRTGEKVFLECVQDMDHENMFWYRQDPGLGLRLIYFSYDVKMKEKGDIPEGYSVSREKKERFSLILESASTNQTSMYLCASSLADRSETQYFGPGTRLLVL.

This chain joins TRBV7-3 and TRBJ2-3; TRBD1 agrees at 7 bases. J lost 0 bases, V lost 0 bases, and 6 bases had no gene match. Germline CDR1 and CDR2: SGHTA and FQGTGA. The CDR3 contains 17 residues. CDR3 sequence reads: CASSLTSGTASTDTQYF. CDR3 sequence (DNA): TGTGCCAGCAGCTTAACCTCCGGGACAGCTAGCACAGATACGCAGTATTTT.

The rearrangement links TRBV29-1 to TRBJ2-1, with D hard to call. The CDR3 covers 13 residues. Trimming took 3 bases from V and 5 from J, leaving 11 bases between them. The germline V gene has CDR1 SQVTM and CDR2 ANQGSEA. The CDR3 reads CSVDRRTNNEQFF. The DNA for the CDR3 is TGCAGCGTTGATCGGCGAACTAACAATGAGCAGTTCTTC.

The V gene is TRBV28, the J gene TRBJ2-7; 8 bases agree with TRBD2. The CDR3 is made up of 16 amino acids. CDR1 and CDR2 from the germline V gene are MDHEN and SYDVKM. J was trimmed by 3 bases and V by 10 bases; bases with no gene match: 17. CDR3: CATAGGAASGHYEQYF. The CDR3 DNA reads as TGTGCCACAGCCGGGGGGGCTGCTAGCGGACACTACGAGCAGTACTTC.